Listed below are T cell receptor beta chains from one sample, sequenced in a study of human T cells and chemical hapten exposure. TCRdb called the RACE reads again in MiXCR, with one record for every CDR3 protein. Here the sample spans tens of thousands of distinct CDR3 sequences, around a tenth being singletons. Sample: whole blood, taken in connection with sensitization to the hapten diphenylcyclopropenone (DPC). Receptors were obtained from a woman younger than 45 with alopecia areata. Some clones in this sample may be carry-over from other donors' samples. Both conserved end residues are part of each CDR3. The order of the fields is J gene, clone size, D gene, V gene, CDR3 DNA, CDR3 protein. The D gene is left open where the match is weak. The listing skips clone size in some rows; elsewhere it reads once, few, many or a size class.

J: TRBJ2-7; size: few; D: TRBD2; V: TRBV5-1; DNA: TGCGCCAGCAGCTCGCCCGGGGAGGGTGAGCAGTACTTC; CDR3: CASSSPGEGEQYF
J: TRBJ1-1; size: few; D: NA; V: TRBV5-1; DNA: TGCGCCAGCAGCCCTGGGCGGGGATCCATTGAAGCTTTCTTT; CDR3: CASSPGRGSIEAFF
J: TRBJ1-1; size: many; D: TRBD1; V: TRBV6-6; DNA: TGTGCCAGCAGTTACCCAGACAGGGAGAGCGACACTGAAGCTTTCTTT; CDR3: CASSYPDRESDTEAFF
J: TRBJ2-1; size: few; D: NA; V: TRBV12-3/TRBV12-4; DNA: TGTGCCAGCAGTTTAGCAGGACCTTACAATGAGCAGTTCTTC; CDR3: CASSLAGPYNEQFF
J: TRBJ1-2; size: many; D: TRBD1; V: TRBV18; DNA: TGTGCCAGCTCCCCTCGGGACAGGGATGGCTACACCTTC; CDR3: CASSPRDRDGYTF
J: TRBJ1-1; size: many; D: NA; V: TRBV20-1; DNA: TGCAGTGCTAGGAGCGGGGAGAGGTACACTGAAGCTTTCTTT; CDR3: CSARSGERYTEAFF
J: TRBJ2-7; size: many; D: TRBD1; V: TRBV6-5; DNA: TGTGCCAGCAGGAGGGACAGGGATACCTACGAGCAGTACTTC; CDR3: CASRRDRDTYEQYF
J: TRBJ2-3; size: many; D: NA; V: TRBV4-3; DNA: TGCGCCAGCAGCCAAGATTTCCGGGGGCTCACAGATACGCAGTATTTT; CDR3: CASSQDFRGLTDTQYF
J: TRBJ2-1; size: many; D: TRBD2; V: TRBV20-1; DNA: TGCAGTGCTAGAGATGGGGTACCTAGCGGGGGCTACAATGAGCAGTTCTTC; CDR3: CSARDGVPSGGYNEQFF
J: TRBJ2-5; size: few; D: NA; V: TRBV12-3/TRBV12-4; DNA: TGTGCCAGCAGCCAACAAGAGACCCAGTACTTC; CDR3: CASSQQETQYF
J: TRBJ2-2; size: many; D: NA; V: TRBV5-1; DNA: TGCGCCAGCAGCTTGGCCTGGGGGGCGAACACCGGGGAGCTGTTTTTT; CDR3: CASSLAWGANTGELFF
J: TRBJ1-2; size: NA; D: NA; V: TRBV28; DNA: TGTGCCAGCAGTACGGGAGGACATGGCTACACCTTC; CDR3: CASSTGGHGYTF
J: TRBJ2-1; size: NA; D: TRBD1; V: TRBV30; DNA: TGTGCCTGGATACTCCGGGACAGGGGCTCCAATGAGCAGTTCTTC; CDR3: CAWILRDRGSNEQFF
J: TRBJ2-2; size: few; D: TRBD2; V: TRBV24-1; DNA: TGTGCCACCAGTGACCCCGGACTAGCGGGGGAGAACACCGGGGAGCTGTTTTTT; CDR3: CATSDPGLAGENTGELFF
J: TRBJ2-7; size: many; D: TRBD1; V: TRBV7-9; DNA: TGTGCCAGCAGCCAGGACAGGGGCCCCCAGTACTTC; CDR3: CASSQDRGPQYF
J: TRBJ2-5; size: few; D: TRBD1; V: TRBV20-1; DNA: TGCAGTGCTGATTCAGGGGGTCCCCAAGAGACCCAGTACTTC; CDR3: CSADSGGPQETQYF
J: TRBJ2-3; size: NA; D: TRBD2; V: TRBV5-4; DNA: TGTGCCAGCAGCCGGGGACTAGCGGGGGCAGATACGCAGTATTTT; CDR3: CASSRGLAGADTQYF
J: TRBJ1-5; size: NA; D: TRBD1; V: TRBV6-2/TRBV6-3; DNA: TGTGCCAGCAGTTACTCGAAGGACAGGGGTCACTTCTATAGCAATCAGCCCCAGCATTTT; CDR3: CASSYSKDRGHFYSNQPQHF
J: TRBJ1-4; size: many; D: NA; V: TRBV14; DNA: TGTGCCAGCAGCCAAGTAGGGCTCCAGGCTGAAAAACTGTTTTTT; CDR3: CASSQVGLQAEKLFF
J: TRBJ1-1; size: NA; D: TRBD1; V: TRBV5-1; DNA: TGCGCCAGCAGCGGTGCCTCGGGACAGATGAACACTGAAGCTTTCTTT; CDR3: CASSGASGQMNTEAFF
J: TRBJ1-5; size: few; D: NA; V: TRBV2; DNA: TGTGCCAGCAGCGCCGGAGAGAAGGAGCATTTT; CDR3: CASSAGEKEHF
J: TRBJ2-2; size: many; D: TRBD1; V: TRBV7-2; DNA: TGTGCCAGCAGCTTAACAGGGGCCACCGGGGAGCTGTTTTTT; CDR3: CASSLTGATGELFF
J: TRBJ1-1; size: few; D: NA; V: TRBV19; DNA: TGTGCCAGTAGTATAGCCGGGCAGAACACTGAAGCTTTCTTT; CDR3: CASSIAGQNTEAFF
J: TRBJ1-2; size: NA; D: NA; V: TRBV5-5; DNA: TGTGCCAGCAGCTTGGCTGCACCCGCACTTAACTATGGCTACACCTTC; CDR3: CASSLAAPALNYGYTF